This section outlines one T cell receptor (beta chain) sequence together with its context. Its antigen is unidentified. This sample also contains other DNA sequences that code for the same CDR3. The sample belongs to a study of OX40 agonist ivuxolimab in advanced cancers. General study results and limits: Nonresponders, in some cases, also had low normalized T-cell clonal expansion.

The assay was immunoSEQ multiplex PCR, and TCRdb's table has in-frame clones only and misses some. Here the sample spans some 130,000 clones, about 93% being singletons. The starting material was CD4+ or CD8+ T cells sorted from blood, obtained in a trial of the OX40 agonist ivuxolimab. This receptor was obtained from an adult with an advanced solid tumor such as melanoma, head and neck, liver or kidney cancer.

CDR3 DNA: TGTGCCAGCAGTGAGGCAGGCGGGGGTTTTGGAGCTCGGGCTGGGGATGAGCAGTTCTTC. Its protein is CASSEAGGGFGARAGDEQFF. This chain connects TRBV6-1 to TRBJ2-1; 7 bases line up with TRBD2. The CDR3 contains 20 residues. Germline assignment: CDR1 MNHNS and CDR2 SASEGT. Unmatched junction bases numbered 25, after V lost 3 bases and J lost 8 bases.